This TCR beta chain is drawn from a study of T cells after yellow fever vaccination. This clonotype was counted between two and nine times. The antigen is undetermined. Study-level results: Most primary-vaccination clones reappeared after the booster (about 96% CD4, about 88% CD8).

As TCR cDNA was made by 5'RACE template switching, a universal primer site and UMIs were added. One entry per CDR3 protein, called by TCRdb with MiXCR from the 5' RACE reads. The sample holds a few hundred thousand distinct CDR3 sequences, 7.5% to 9% seen once. The CDR3 covers 14 residues. Germline V lookup: CDR1 SEHNR, CDR2 FQNEAQ (reference sequence). Deletions cut 4 bases from V and 4 bases from J, with 12 bases between. The sample here was CD4+ T cells sorted from PBMCs, taken 5 days after the yellow fever booster vaccination. The sequence was collected from a man aged 18 to 35 who received the YFV17D yellow fever vaccine. V usage is TRBV7-9 and J usage is TRBJ2-3; no reliable D call. CDR3 bases: TGTGCCAGCAGCTCCCCTGGCGTGCCAGATACGCAGTATTTT. Amino acid sequence: CASSSPGVPDTQYF.